This record covers a single TCR beta chain. The sample originates from a study of blood T cell repertoires in COVID-19. Looking at the study overall: From the United States, Italy and Spain came samples of acute and convalescent COVID-19. Sources were T cells, B-cell-depleted T cells, or PBMCs; the material itself was cDNA or gDNA.

Only in-frame clones appear in the TCRdb table, and some are missing; sequencing was by immunoSEQ multiplex PCR. Here the sample spans 100,000 or so clones, roughly four fifths being singletons. CDR3 length: 11 residues. Germline CDR1 reads MGHRA; CDR2 reads YSYEKL. The sequencing input was peripheral blood. The sequence derives from a woman over 75 with acute or convalescent COVID-19. This chain joins TRBV4-1 and TRBJ2-2; 8 bases are shared with TRBD2. The CDR3: CASGGGGELFF. The DNA for the CDR3 is TGCGCTTCGGGGGGGGGCGGGGAGCTGTTTTTT.